Listed below are T cell receptor beta chains from one sample, sequenced in a study of T cell responses to AZD1222 COVID-19 vaccine. The method was immunoSEQ multiplex PCR; TCRdb's version includes in-frame clones alone and lacks a portion of them. Of about 160,000 clones in the sample, 75% to 90% were seen once. Material: peripheral blood, obtained on day 0 of AZD1222 vaccination. The receptors stem from an adult in good health. The CDR3 runs from the conserved cysteine through the conserved F or W. Fields, in order: J gene, D gene, clone size, CDR3 length, V gene, CDR3 protein, CDR3 DNA. The D gene is left open where the match is weak. Not every row has a clone size; where given, it reads once, few, many or a size class.

j_call: TRBJ2-2; d_call: TRBD1; clone_size: -; cdr3_length: 14; v_call: TRBV28; cdr3_aa: CASFPGTVTGELFF; cdr3_nt: TGTGCCAGCTTTCCAGGGACAGTCACCGGGGAGCTGTTTTTT
j_call: TRBJ1-5; d_call: -; clone_size: -; cdr3_length: 16; v_call: TRBV7-3; cdr3_aa: CASSGRGTTPNQPQHF; cdr3_nt: TGTGCCAGCAGCGGACGGGGGACTACTCCTAATCAGCCCCAGCATTTT
j_call: TRBJ1-5; d_call: -; clone_size: -; cdr3_length: 17; v_call: TRBV15; cdr3_aa: CATSTTEGTISNQPQHF; cdr3_nt: TGTGCCACCAGCACTACCGAGGGCACCATAAGCAATCAGCCCCAGCATTTT
j_call: TRBJ2-7; d_call: -; clone_size: -; cdr3_length: 14; v_call: TRBV4-3; cdr3_aa: CASSQASGTYEQYF; cdr3_nt: TGCGCCAGCAGCCAAGCTTCAGGGACCTACGAGCAGTACTTC
j_call: TRBJ2-1; d_call: -; clone_size: -; cdr3_length: 13; v_call: TRBV30; cdr3_aa: CACSGGTYNEQFF; cdr3_nt: TGTGCCTGTTCTGGGGGGACGTACAATGAGCAGTTCTTC
j_call: TRBJ2-3; d_call: -; clone_size: -; cdr3_length: 14; v_call: TRBV19; cdr3_aa: CASMIGGYTDTQYF; cdr3_nt: TGTGCCAGTATGATCGGCGGATACACAGATACGCAGTATTTT
j_call: TRBJ2-5; d_call: -; clone_size: -; cdr3_length: 16; v_call: TRBV24-1; cdr3_aa: CATSASRTVNQETQYF; cdr3_nt: TGTGCCACCAGTGCGTCTCGGACAGTCAACCAAGAGACCCAGTACTTC
j_call: TRBJ1-1; d_call: -; clone_size: -; cdr3_length: 16; v_call: TRBV7-2; cdr3_aa: CASSLDGGGPPTEAFF; cdr3_nt: TGTGCCAGCAGCTTAGATGGGGGAGGGCCGCCCACTGAAGCTTTCTTT
j_call: TRBJ2-3; d_call: -; clone_size: -; cdr3_length: 14; v_call: TRBV29-1; cdr3_aa: CSVALGQGTDTQYF; cdr3_nt: TGCAGCGTTGCTTTAGGGCAGGGGACAGATACGCAGTATTTT
j_call: TRBJ2-3; d_call: TRBD2; clone_size: -; cdr3_length: 16; v_call: TRBV5-1; cdr3_aa: CASSPTLAGVTDTQYF; cdr3_nt: TGCGCCAGCAGCCCGACACTAGCGGGGGTCACAGATACGCAGTATTTT
j_call: TRBJ2-7; d_call: TRBD1; clone_size: once; cdr3_length: 14; v_call: TRBV6-5; cdr3_aa: CASRMTGASYEQYF; cdr3_nt: TGTGCCAGCAGGATGACAGGGGCAAGCTACGAGCAGTACTTC
j_call: TRBJ1-2; d_call: -; clone_size: -; cdr3_length: 17; v_call: TRBV9; cdr3_aa: CASSVGLGGHDNYGYTF; cdr3_nt: TGTGCCAGCAGCGTAGGCTTAGGGGGACACGACAATTATGGCTACACCTTC
j_call: TRBJ2-2; d_call: -; clone_size: -; cdr3_length: 15; v_call: TRBV11-1; cdr3_aa: CASSPLGAGTGELFF; cdr3_nt: TGTGCCAGCAGCCCCCTGGGGGCGGGCACCGGGGAGCTGTTTTTT
j_call: TRBJ1-5; d_call: -; clone_size: -; cdr3_length: 14; v_call: TRBV6-5; cdr3_aa: CASKAAGYNQPQHF; cdr3_nt: TGTGCCAGCAAGGCTGCAGGGTACAATCAGCCCCAGCATTTT
j_call: TRBJ2-2; d_call: -; clone_size: once; cdr3_length: 13; v_call: TRBV29-1; cdr3_aa: CSALTGNPGELFF; cdr3_nt: TGCAGCGCCCTAACGGGTAATCCCGGGGAGCTGTTTTTT
j_call: TRBJ1-4; d_call: -; clone_size: -; cdr3_length: 15; v_call: TRBV3-1/TRBV3-2; cdr3_aa: CASSQEWGRHEKLFF; cdr3_nt: TGTGCCAGCAGCCAAGAATGGGGGCGACATGAAAAACTGTTTTTT
j_call: TRBJ2-2; d_call: -; clone_size: -; cdr3_length: 16; v_call: TRBV5-4; cdr3_aa: CASSLFGGANTGELFF; cdr3_nt: TGTGCCAGCAGCTTGTTTGGCGGCGCGAACACCGGGGAGCTGTTTTTT
j_call: TRBJ1-2; d_call: TRBD1; clone_size: -; cdr3_length: 15; v_call: TRBV5-4; cdr3_aa: CASSLAPGGDYGYTF; cdr3_nt: TGTGCCAGCAGCTTGGCTCCAGGGGGGGACTATGGCTACACCTTC
j_call: TRBJ2-3; d_call: TRBD1; clone_size: -; cdr3_length: 15; v_call: TRBV5-4; cdr3_aa: CASSRTGTGLNTQYF; cdr3_nt: TGTGCCAGCAGCCGGACCGGGACAGGGTTAAATACGCAGTATTTT
j_call: TRBJ2-1; d_call: TRBD2; clone_size: -; cdr3_length: 17; v_call: TRBV5-6; cdr3_aa: CASSLMRGLAGTNEQFF; cdr3_nt: TGTGCCAGCAGCCTAATGAGGGGACTAGCGGGTACCAATGAGCAGTTCTTC
j_call: TRBJ1-2; d_call: -; clone_size: -; cdr3_length: 13; v_call: TRBV10-2; cdr3_aa: CASSDRQNYGYTF; cdr3_nt: TGCGCCAGCAGTGATCGGCAGAACTATGGCTACACCTTC
j_call: TRBJ1-1; d_call: -; clone_size: -; cdr3_length: 12; v_call: TRBV18; cdr3_aa: CASSIGFTEAFF; cdr3_nt: TGTGCCAGCTCAATTGGATTCACTGAAGCTTTCTTT
j_call: TRBJ2-5; d_call: -; clone_size: -; cdr3_length: 15; v_call: TRBV7-9; cdr3_aa: CASSLWTGLGETQYF; cdr3_nt: TGTGCCAGCAGCTTATGGACGGGCCTGGGAGAGACCCAGTACTTC
j_call: TRBJ2-3; d_call: -; clone_size: -; cdr3_length: 14; v_call: TRBV4-1; cdr3_aa: CASSLAFGTDTQYF; cdr3_nt: TGCGCCAGCAGCCTAGCTTTCGGCACAGATACGCAGTATTTT
j_call: TRBJ1-5; d_call: -; clone_size: few; cdr3_length: 17; v_call: TRBV7-9; cdr3_aa: CASSLAQAGLGNQPQHF; cdr3_nt: TGTGCCAGCAGCTTAGCGCAAGCTGGGCTCGGGAATCAGCCCCAGCATTTT
j_call: TRBJ2-4; d_call: -; clone_size: -; cdr3_length: 14; v_call: TRBV5-1; cdr3_aa: CASSLGDGSDIQYF; cdr3_nt: TGCGCCAGCAGCTTGGGCGACGGTAGCGACATTCAGTACTTC
j_call: TRBJ2-7; d_call: -; clone_size: -; cdr3_length: 12; v_call: TRBV21-1; cdr3_aa: CASSPSSYEQYF; cdr3_nt: TGTGCCAGCAGTCCCAGTTCCTACGAGCAGTACTTC
j_call: TRBJ1-5; d_call: -; clone_size: -; cdr3_length: 14; v_call: TRBV27; cdr3_aa: CASSFAGSNQPQHF; cdr3_nt: TGTGCCAGCAGTTTTGCGGGTTCCAATCAGCCCCAGCATTTT
j_call: TRBJ2-3; d_call: -; clone_size: -; cdr3_length: 14; v_call: TRBV15; cdr3_aa: CATRGGYMTDTQYF; cdr3_nt: TGTGCCACCAGAGGGGGTTATATGACAGATACGCAGTATTTT
j_call: TRBJ2-3; d_call: -; clone_size: once; cdr3_length: 17; v_call: TRBV6-1; cdr3_aa: CASSEARFSRGTDTQYF; cdr3_nt: TGTGCCAGCAGTGAAGCGCGTTTCTCACGGGGCACAGATACGCAGTATTTT
j_call: TRBJ1-5; d_call: -; clone_size: -; cdr3_length: 13; v_call: TRBV27; cdr3_aa: CASSLGSTGPQHF; cdr3_nt: TGTGCCAGCAGTTTGGGATCCACGGGGCCCCAGCATTTT
j_call: TRBJ2-5; d_call: -; clone_size: -; cdr3_length: 16; v_call: TRBV9; cdr3_aa: CASSVGADPRQETQYF; cdr3_nt: TGTGCCAGCAGCGTTGGGGCCGACCCTCGACAAGAGACCCAGTACTTC
j_call: TRBJ1-2; d_call: TRBD1; clone_size: once; cdr3_length: 18; v_call: TRBV28; cdr3_aa: CASSVSPHRDRVGHGYTF; cdr3_nt: TGTGCCAGCAGTGTCTCTCCGCACCGGGACAGGGTTGGGCATGGCTACACCTTC
j_call: TRBJ2-5; d_call: TRBD1; clone_size: few; cdr3_length: 14; v_call: TRBV5-1; cdr3_aa: CASSLFGQGETQYF; cdr3_nt: TGCGCCAGCAGCTTGTTTGGACAGGGCGAGACCCAGTACTTC
j_call: TRBJ2-1; d_call: -; clone_size: -; cdr3_length: 12; v_call: TRBV12-3/TRBV12-4; cdr3_aa: CASSSQGFRQFF; cdr3_nt: TGTGCCAGCAGTTCACAGGGTTTCCGGCAGTTCTTC
j_call: TRBJ2-5; d_call: TRBD2; clone_size: -; cdr3_length: 15; v_call: TRBV6-5; cdr3_aa: CASADLAGVSETQYF; cdr3_nt: TGTGCCAGCGCTGATTTAGCGGGGGTTTCCGAGACCCAGTACTTC
j_call: TRBJ1-2; d_call: -; clone_size: -; cdr3_length: 20; v_call: TRBV6-1; cdr3_aa: CASSEPELDSDAGGSYGYTF; cdr3_nt: TGTGCCAGCAGTGAACCGGAATTAGACTCGGATGCGGGAGGTTCGTATGGCTACACCTTC
j_call: TRBJ1-5; d_call: TRBD1; clone_size: -; cdr3_length: 16; v_call: TRBV5-6; cdr3_aa: CASSLAGTAHNQPQHF; cdr3_nt: TGTGCCAGCAGCTTGGCGGGGACAGCCCATAATCAGCCCCAGCATTTT
j_call: TRBJ2-3; d_call: -; clone_size: once; cdr3_length: 17; v_call: TRBV3-1/TRBV3-2; cdr3_aa: CASSQDSEGAFTDTQYF; cdr3_nt: TGTGCCAGCAGCCAAGATTCGGAGGGGGCGTTCACAGATACGCAGTATTTT
j_call: TRBJ2-7; d_call: -; clone_size: -; cdr3_length: 13; v_call: TRBV11-2; cdr3_aa: CASSQGTSYEQYF; cdr3_nt: TGTGCCAGCAGCCAAGGGACCTCCTACGAGCAGTACTTC